Shown below are 2 T cell receptor beta chains from a single sample sequenced in a study of T cell changes during pregnancy in multiple sclerosis. Clones were sequenced by immunoSEQ multiplex PCR, and TCRdb holds only the in-frame ones, with some missing. There are tens of thousands of clones in the sample; more than 90% occur only once, and 1% to 1.5% lies in the top ten. Sequenced here: peripheral blood, sampled in the third trimester of pregnancy. The receptors were sampled from a female donor with multiple sclerosis, enrolled in a pregnancy study.

V usage is TRBV7-9 and J usage is TRBJ2-2, with 11 bases lining up with TRBD2. Germline V lookup: CDR1 SEHNR, CDR2 FQNEAQ (reference sequence). V shed 1 base and J 0 bases; nucleotides not matched to a gene: 1. This CDR3 comprises 17 residues. The CDR3 region has the DNA TGTGCCAGCAGCTTAGGACTAGCGGGATCGAACACCGGGGAGCTGTTTTTT. Translating it yields CASSLGLAGSNTGELFF.

This rearrangement joins TRBV5-1 to TRBJ1-5; perhaps TRBD1 as D (5 bases). V lost 4 bases and J lost 2, with 13 bases in between. Germline V gene data show CDR1 as SGHRS and CDR2 as YFSETQ. CDR3 length: 15 residues. This chain's CDR3 is CASSRTGFGNQPQHF. CDR3 bases: TGCGCCAGCAGCCGTACAGGATTTGGCAATCAGCCCCAGCATTTT.